This TCR beta chain was documented in a study of CD8 T cells in ankylosing spondylitis. The authors made TCR beta libraries by quantitative 5'-RACE with molecular barcodes. TCRdb used MiXCR to reprocess the 5' RACE reads, holding one entry per CDR3 protein. The sample consists of around 770,000 distinct CDR3 sequences, over 9.5% of them appearing once. Overall study findings and caveats: Before this, some motif variants had been reported in reactive arthritis synovial fluid and blood. Disease-linked clones bore a CD8+ phenotype and were relatively rare in peripheral blood. Matched ankylosing spondylitis synovial fluid reportedly showed significant enrichment of disease-linked clones. Characteristic of ankylosing spondylitis blood, it appeared, was a TCR beta motif comprising several highly homologous variants.

In the case of this clonotype: Antigen: not known.

The V and J ends lost 0 bases and 6 bases respectively, with 15 bases between them. This CDR3 has 15 amino acids. The germline CDR1 and CDR2 sequences are SGHRS and YFSETQ. This TCR was sampled from a male donor with ankylosing spondylitis. This rearrangement joins TRBV5-1 to TRBJ1-1, with D uncertain. The sample consisted of blood, either unsorted or a sorted T cell fraction (not recorded which). The CDR3 sequence: CASSLEDWNSAEAFF. The CDR3 DNA reads TGCGCCAGCAGCTTGGAGGACTGGAATTCGGCTGAAGCTTTCTTT.